This is a list of T cell receptor beta chains from one sample in a study of regulatory T cells in long-lasting Graves disease. In TCRdb, the multiplex PCR reads were re-called with MiXCR into one record per CDR3 protein. This sample yields some 450,000 distinct CDR3 sequences, of which roughly 15% are seen a single time; over 8.5% belongs to the top ten. These data also featured in a second study, about T cells in Graves' hyperthyroidism and ophthalmopathy.

The sequenced sample was peripheral blood mononuclear cells (PBMCs), obtained at new diagnosis, from a patient treated with antithyroid drugs. The receptors were gathered from a woman aged 30 to 39 with Graves disease. Both conserved end residues are part of each CDR3.

TRBJ2-1	TRBV10-3	CALRPHREGRNEQFF
TRBJ1-1	TRBV4-3	CASSQDAGTEAFF
TRBJ2-7	TRBV28	CASSLPGRQSIF
TRBJ2-1	TRBV6-5	CASSYTYEGSIYNEQFF
TRBJ2-1	TRBV7-9	CASRSNNEQFF
TRBJ2-1	TRBV5-1	CASTRERNEQFF
TRBJ2-5	TRBV6-2/TRBV6-3	CASSYSGLARRTEQETQYF
TRBJ2-5	TRBV4-1	CASSPEEGNQETQYF
TRBJ2-7	TRBV12-3/TRBV12-4	CASSLIENEQYF
TRBJ2-1	TRBV6-2/TRBV6-3	CASSESDPKRQFF
TRBJ1-5	TRBV11-1	CASSISGRSFQPQHF
TRBJ2-1	TRBV3-1	CASSHWGWGPRDNEHFF
TRBJ1-4	TRBV28	CASSWGSTNEKLFF
TRBJ2-1	TRBV10-3	CAISESRQNYNEQFF
TRBJ2-7	TRBV27	CASSLSYNEQYF
-	TRBV18	CASSPKSPNEQFF
TRBJ2-5	TRBV6-2/TRBV6-3	CASSYLGTSGRRMGAETQYF
TRBJ1-5	TRBV7-6	CASSDATSRGQPQHF
TRBJ2-1	TRBV12-3/TRBV12-4	CASSGNLAPNEQFF
TRBJ1-5	TRBV4-2	CASSQVPLFVDWYYHAVSNQPQHF
TRBJ2-1	TRBV6-2/TRBV6-3	CASSLKGLAGVGEQFF
TRBJ2-3	TRBV29-1	CSGHNTDTQYF
TRBJ2-7	TRBV11-2	CASSLALQGTANSYEQYF
TRBJ2-2	TRBV7-9	CASSPQSTSLSTGELFF
TRBJ2-1	TRBV6-2/TRBV6-3	CASSYSGSLNEQFF
TRBJ2-7	TRBV4-2	CASSHSTGASYEQYF
TRBJ2-3	TRBV28	CASSRSRIQDTQYF
TRBJ2-7	TRBV11-2	CASSLTHYEQYF
TRBJ2-1	TRBV20-1	CSARRLSDNEQFF
TRBJ1-2	TRBV10-1	CASSRDYNYGYTF
TRBJ1-4	TRBV18	CASSPARGSTNEKLFF
TRBJ2-7	TRBV4-3	CASSHGRDSYEQYF
TRBJ2-7	TRBV2	CASTRQGGSGEQYF
TRBJ2-7	TRBV20-1	CSVLDRQLSYEQYF
TRBJ2-1	TRBV28	CASMTGTGRNEQFF
TRBJ2-7	TRBV28	CASIDRGSYEQYF
TRBJ1-5	TRBV4-1	CASSQAAGTGWVQPQHF
TRBJ2-7	TRBV6-1	CASRVSGRSDEQYF
TRBJ2-1	TRBV10-3	CATSPGDEQFF
TRBJ2-3	TRBV12-3/TRBV12-4	CASSLGLATDTQYF
TRBJ1-2	TRBV27	CASRIRDSWGGYTF
TRBJ2-7	TRBV19	CASSTSGRASYEQYF
TRBJ1-1	TRBV6-1	CASRPRGQDLLNTEAFF
TRBJ2-1	TRBV14	CASSQDRASLREQFF
TRBJ1-6	TRBV6-1	CASIQGNSPLHF
TRBJ2-2	TRBV5-5	CASSTSGSVGELFF
-	TRBV5-4	CASSLWARRYNEQFF
TRBJ2-5	TRBV19	CASSMGTGGQETQYF
TRBJ2-3	TRBV5-1	CASSLLSGRARGADTQYF
TRBJ2-1	TRBV2	CASKRGLGNEQFF
TRBJ2-2	TRBV4-2	CASSQSLAGGDTGELFF
TRBJ2-3	TRBV18	CASSTGTDTQYF
TRBJ2-2	TRBV10-1	CASSDGTSGREELFF
TRBJ2-2	TRBV7-6	CASSLAGKANTGELFF
TRBJ2-3	TRBV7-9	CASATEDTQYF
TRBJ2-1	TRBV19	CASTRDRSSYNEQFF
TRBJ2-5	TRBV20-1	CSARDMASGTGETQYF
TRBJ1-4	TRBV4-1	CASSQDRTNEKLLF